The rows below give T cell receptor beta chains drawn from one sample of a study of blood T cell repertoires in COVID-19. Clones were read by immunoSEQ multiplex PCR, and TCRdb kept only the in-frame ones, dropping some. Counted here are around 100,000 clones, approximately 79% occurring once; the ten biggest clones make up roughly 19%. Sample: peripheral blood. Receptors were obtained from a man in his 70s with active or convalescent COVID-19. Both conserved end residues are part of each CDR3. Each record gives: CDR3 DNA, CDR3 protein, clone size, D gene, J gene, V gene. The D gene is left open where the match is weak. A row's size may be missing; if present it is once, few, many or a size class.

DNA: TGCGCCAGCAGCTTACCAGGGGGGAATGAGCAGTTCTTC; CDR3: CASSLPGGNEQFF; size: .; D: .; J: TRBJ2-1; V: TRBV5-1
DNA: TGTGCCAGCAGTTTCAAGCTCAACGGCGAGCAGTACTTC; CDR3: CASSFKLNGEQYF; size: once; D: .; J: TRBJ2-7; V: TRBV12-3/TRBV12-4
DNA: TGTGCCAGTAGTTCGGACAGGGGGAACTATGGCTACACCTTC; CDR3: CASSSDRGNYGYTF; size: .; D: TRBD1; J: TRBJ1-2; V: TRBV19
DNA: TGTGCCAGCAGCCAGGACTTGGGGGAGACCCAGTACTTC; CDR3: CASSQDLGETQYF; size: .; D: .; J: TRBJ2-5; V: TRBV28
DNA: TGTGCCAGCAGCCCGGGACAGTCCTATGGCTACACCTTC; CDR3: CASSPGQSYGYTF; size: .; D: TRBD1; J: TRBJ1-2; V: TRBV7-9
DNA: TGTGCCAGCAGCCCCTTAAGGGGCACTGAAGCTTTCTTT; CDR3: CASSPLRGTEAFF; size: .; D: .; J: TRBJ1-1; V: TRBV7-2
DNA: TGTGCCAGCATAGGAAGACAGGGGCGAGCCGGGGAGCTGTTTTTT; CDR3: CASIGRQGRAGELFF; size: .; D: TRBD1; J: TRBJ2-2; V: TRBV5-6
DNA: TGTGCCAGCTCCATAGGCGGGGAACGGTACGAGCAGTACTTC; CDR3: CASSIGGERYEQYF; size: .; D: .; J: TRBJ2-7; V: TRBV18
DNA: TGCGCCAGCAGCCAGGCGACAGGATCGAACTATGGCTACACCTTC; CDR3: CASSQATGSNYGYTF; size: .; D: .; J: TRBJ1-2; V: TRBV4-1
DNA: TGCGCCAGCAGCACGGGGACAGGGGACTTAGGCGGCTACACCTTC; CDR3: CASSTGTGDLGGYTF; size: .; D: TRBD1; J: TRBJ1-2; V: TRBV5-1
DNA: TGTGCCAGCAGCTTAGGTTGGGACAGTGAAGCTTTCTTT; CDR3: CASSLGWDSEAFF; size: once; D: TRBD1; J: TRBJ1-1; V: TRBV11-2
DNA: TGTGCCAGCAGCACTCGCTCCCTGAACACTGAAGCTTTCTTT; CDR3: CASSTRSLNTEAFF; size: .; D: .; J: TRBJ1-1; V: TRBV7-9
DNA: TGTGCCAGCAGCCGGACTAGCGGGGGGGTCTACAATGAGCAGTTCTTC; CDR3: CASSRTSGGVYNEQFF; size: few; D: TRBD2; J: TRBJ2-1; V: TRBV14
DNA: TGTGCCAGTAGTGTTAGGGGCACCGTAGAGACCCAGTACTTC; CDR3: CASSVRGTVETQYF; size: .; D: .; J: TRBJ2-5; V: TRBV19
DNA: TGCGCCAGCAGCTTGGAATTTGGGGGACTTTACGAGCAGTACTTC; CDR3: CASSLEFGGLYEQYF; size: .; D: .; J: TRBJ2-7; V: TRBV5-1
DNA: TGTGCCAGCTGGGATGGGGGAGGCTACGAGCAGTACTTC; CDR3: CASWDGGGYEQYF; size: .; D: .; J: TRBJ2-7; V: TRBV27
DNA: TGCGCCAGCAGCCGGACAGGGGAAATCGAGCAGTACTTC; CDR3: CASSRTGEIEQYF; size: .; D: TRBD1; J: TRBJ2-7; V: TRBV10-1
DNA: TGTGCCAGCAGCCAGACACTCGGTTATGAAAAACTGTTTTTT; CDR3: CASSQTLGYEKLFF; size: .; D: .; J: TRBJ1-4; V: TRBV7-9
DNA: TGTGCCAGCAAAGTCGACAGGGGTCAGTCCTACGAGCAGTACTTC; CDR3: CASKVDRGQSYEQYF; size: .; D: TRBD1; J: TRBJ2-7; V: TRBV6-5
DNA: TGTGCCACCAGTGATTCCCAGGGGATATACAATGAGCAGTTCTTC; CDR3: CATSDSQGIYNEQFF; size: .; D: .; J: TRBJ2-1; V: TRBV24-1
DNA: TGTGCCAGCAGCCAAGACAAGTCCGGGGGGACCCAGTACTTC; CDR3: CASSQDKSGGTQYF; size: .; D: .; J: TRBJ2-5; V: TRBV3-1/TRBV3-2
DNA: TGTGCCAGCTCACTCCTCCGGACAGGGGCAAGTGAAAAACTGTTTTTT; CDR3: CASSLLRTGASEKLFF; size: once; D: TRBD1; J: TRBJ1-4; V: TRBV18
DNA: TGTGCCAGCAGTGAAACAAGGGGGGGAAATAGGGCCAATGAGCAGTTCTTC; CDR3: CASSETRGGNRANEQFF; size: .; D: .; J: TRBJ2-1; V: TRBV25-1
DNA: TGTGCCAGCAGTGCCGGACAGCTTGGAAACACCATATATTTT; CDR3: CASSAGQLGNTIYF; size: .; D: .; J: TRBJ1-3; V: TRBV2
DNA: TGCGCCAGCAGCCCCGGGACAAGCTATGGCTACACCTTC; CDR3: CASSPGTSYGYTF; size: many; D: .; J: TRBJ1-2; V: TRBV5-1
DNA: TGTGCCAGCAGCGTAGAGACTAGCACAGATACGCAGTATTTT; CDR3: CASSVETSTDTQYF; size: .; D: .; J: TRBJ2-3; V: TRBV9
DNA: TGTGCCAGCAGCCAATCGCAGGGGGTCCTTTACTATGGCTACACCTTC; CDR3: CASSQSQGVLYYGYTF; size: .; D: TRBD1; J: TRBJ1-2; V: TRBV3-1/TRBV3-2
DNA: TGTGCCAGCAGTCCCCTTACTCACGCCCGGGAAAAACTGTTTTTT; CDR3: CASSPLTHAREKLFF; size: few; D: .; J: TRBJ1-4; V: TRBV5-5
DNA: TGCGCCAGCAGCGAACCGGGACATTTACCTGGCTACACCTTC; CDR3: CASSEPGHLPGYTF; size: .; D: .; J: TRBJ1-2; V: TRBV5-1
DNA: TGTGCCAGCAACCCTGGACACCTCAATCAGCCCCAGCATTTT; CDR3: CASNPGHLNQPQHF; size: .; D: .; J: TRBJ1-5; V: TRBV6-6
DNA: TGCAGCGTTCATAGGAACACTGAAGCTTTCTTT; CDR3: CSVHRNTEAFF; size: .; D: .; J: TRBJ1-1; V: TRBV29-1
DNA: TGTGCCAGCAGCCGACGACTAGCGGGGATTTTTAGCACAGATACGCAGTATTTT; CDR3: CASSRRLAGIFSTDTQYF; size: .; D: TRBD2; J: TRBJ2-3; V: TRBV3-1/TRBV3-2
DNA: TGTGCCAGCAGCTTTGATAGGGGGCGAAATCAGCCCCAGCATTTT; CDR3: CASSFDRGRNQPQHF; size: .; D: TRBD1; J: TRBJ1-5; V: TRBV7-9
DNA: TGTGCCAGCAGCCCCCGAGAGCACAGGGGGTATGAGAAAGACACTGAAGCTTTCTTT; CDR3: CASSPREHRGYEKDTEAFF; size: .; D: TRBD1; J: TRBJ1-1; V: TRBV7-8
DNA: TGTGCCATCAGTGGGACAGGATCCACTGAAGCTTTCTTT; CDR3: CAISGTGSTEAFF; size: .; D: TRBD1; J: TRBJ1-1; V: TRBV10-3
DNA: TGTGCCAGCAGCCAACGGGGGTATAATGAAAAACTGTTTTTT; CDR3: CASSQRGYNEKLFF; size: .; D: .; J: TRBJ1-4; V: TRBV3-1/TRBV3-2
DNA: TGTGCCAGCAGTTTTCTGGGGAGGACTGAAGCTTTCTTT; CDR3: CASSFLGRTEAFF; size: .; D: .; J: TRBJ1-1; V: TRBV12-3/TRBV12-4
DNA: TGTGCCAGTAGTATAGCGGGAGGGGTCGGAGATACGCAGTATTTT; CDR3: CASSIAGGVGDTQYF; size: .; D: TRBD2; J: TRBJ2-3; V: TRBV19
DNA: TGTGCCAGCAGCTTGCCGACAGGGAGATCACCCCTCCACTTT; CDR3: CASSLPTGRSPLHF; size: .; D: TRBD1; J: TRBJ1-6; V: TRBV5-5
DNA: TGCAGCGTTGGGACAGCGAACACCGGGGAGCTGTTTTTT; CDR3: CSVGTANTGELFF; size: .; D: .; J: TRBJ2-2; V: TRBV29-1
DNA: TGTGCCAGCAGTGATAGGCACAGGAGCTACACCTTC; CDR3: CASSDRHRSYTF; size: .; D: .; J: TRBJ1-2; V: TRBV2
DNA: TGCAGCGTTGAAGATCCCGGGGTGGAAAAACTGTTTTTT; CDR3: CSVEDPGVEKLFF; size: .; D: .; J: TRBJ1-4; V: TRBV29-1
DNA: TGTGCCAGCAGTTTTGACAGGGAGGGCAATCAGCCCCAGCATTTT; CDR3: CASSFDREGNQPQHF; size: .; D: TRBD1; J: TRBJ1-5; V: TRBV27
DNA: TGTGCCAGCAGGGCGCCGGGTACCTATGGCTACACCTTC; CDR3: CASRAPGTYGYTF; size: few; D: .; J: TRBJ1-2; V: TRBV28
DNA: TGTGCCAGCAGCCTGCGGGAGTTAGAAAACGAGCAGTACTTC; CDR3: CASSLRELENEQYF; size: .; D: TRBD2; J: TRBJ2-7; V: TRBV11-2
DNA: TGCGCCAGCAGCCTCAGGAGGGGGGGATCGGGTGAGCAGTTCTTC; CDR3: CASSLRRGGSGEQFF; size: .; D: .; J: TRBJ2-1; V: TRBV5-1
DNA: TGTGCCAGCAGTTTGTCGACAGGGAGTATGAACACTGAAGCTTTCTTT; CDR3: CASSLSTGSMNTEAFF; size: .; D: TRBD1; J: TRBJ1-1; V: TRBV28
DNA: TGTGCCAGCAGGACAGGGTTCGGGGAGCTGTTTTTT; CDR3: CASRTGFGELFF; size: .; D: TRBD1; J: TRBJ2-2; V: TRBV6-5
DNA: TGTGCCAGTAGTATAGATCTAACCACAGATACGCAGTATTTT; CDR3: CASSIDLTTDTQYF; size: .; D: .; J: TRBJ2-3; V: TRBV19
DNA: TGTGCCAGCAGTCGGGTAGAACTCGGGAGCTACGAGCAGTACTTC; CDR3: CASSRVELGSYEQYF; size: few; D: .; J: TRBJ2-7; V: TRBV27
DNA: TGCGCCAGCAGCTTGGTTCAGGAATCCTACAATGAGCAGTTCTTC; CDR3: CASSLVQESYNEQFF; size: .; D: .; J: TRBJ2-1; V: TRBV5-1
DNA: TGTGCCAGCAGCGCCCTGACTAGCTCTGGGGCCAACGTCCTGACTTTC; CDR3: CASSALTSSGANVLTF; size: .; D: .; J: TRBJ2-6; V: TRBV7-2
DNA: TGTGCCAGCAACCTCGGGGGGCCGGGTGAGCAGTTCTTC; CDR3: CASNLGGPGEQFF; size: .; D: .; J: TRBJ2-1; V: TRBV12-3/TRBV12-4
DNA: TGCGCCAGCAGCTTGGCTAGCGGGGCCAACACAGATACGCAGTATTTT; CDR3: CASSLASGANTDTQYF; size: .; D: TRBD2; J: TRBJ2-3; V: TRBV5-1